These 4 T cell receptor beta chains were sequenced from one sample in a study of cytomegalovirus exposure and HLA in healthy donors. Only in-frame clones appear in the TCRdb table, and some are missing; sequencing was by immunoSEQ multiplex PCR. The table has fewer than 70,000 clones, roughly 95% seen once. The sample was PBMCs. The source is a woman under 30 in good health and CMV-seropositive.

V is TRBV19 and J is TRBJ1-5; D not certain. Germline CDR1 LNHDA, CDR2 SQIVND (reference sequence). The CDR3 contains 12 residues. Deletions cut 2 bases from V and 4 bases from J, with 3 bases between. In DNA form, the CDR3 reads TGTGCCAGTAGTATACCGAATCAGCCCCAGCATTTT. Its translation is CASSIPNQPQHF.

Comments on this clone: The junction does not match germline at one end; this may be a read error. V usage is TRBV5-1 and J usage is TRBJ2-1; TRBD1 is a possible D gene (6 bases). The CDR3 contains 13 residues. CDR1 and CDR2 (germline): SGHRS, YFSETQ. The CDR3 DNA sequence: TGCGCCAGCAGTTTGGTGGGGGCATATGAGCAGTTCTTC. This translates into CASSLVGAYEQFF.

The chain is built from TRBV29-1 and TRBJ2-3, with 13 bases matching TRBD2. The CDR3 spans 15 residues. The J segment lost 2 bases and the V segment lost 6 bases, leaving 5 bases of the junction unmatched. CDR1 SQVTM and CDR2 ANQGSEA come from the germline V gene. The CDR3 nucleotides read TGCAGCGTCCCAGGGACTAGCGGGGTCACAGATACGCAGTATTTT. It codes for CSVPGTSGVTDTQYF.

This clone has just one count. The chain carries TRBV15 and TRBJ1-6; D perhaps matches TRBD1 (6 bases). From germline, CDR1 is LNHNV and CDR2 YYDKDF (reference sequence). The CDR3 sequence is 15 residues long. V lost 3 bases and J 9 bases, leaving 15 bases between the germline ends. The CDR3 sequence is CATSSGDTVGSPLHF. The CDR3 DNA is TGTGCCACCAGCAGCGGGGACACTGTAGGTTCACCCCTCCACTTT.